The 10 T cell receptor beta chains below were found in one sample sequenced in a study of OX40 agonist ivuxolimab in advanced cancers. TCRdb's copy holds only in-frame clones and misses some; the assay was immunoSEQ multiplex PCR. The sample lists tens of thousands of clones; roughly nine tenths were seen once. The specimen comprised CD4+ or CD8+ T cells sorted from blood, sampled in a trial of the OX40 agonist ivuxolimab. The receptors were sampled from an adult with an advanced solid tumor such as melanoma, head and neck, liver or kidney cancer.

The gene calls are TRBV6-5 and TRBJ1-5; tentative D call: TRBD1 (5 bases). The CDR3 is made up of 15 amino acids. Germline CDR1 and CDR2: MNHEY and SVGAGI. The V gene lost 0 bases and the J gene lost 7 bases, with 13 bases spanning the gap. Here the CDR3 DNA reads TGTGCCAGCAGTTACTCCGGGGGTAGTGGACAGCCCCAGCATTTT. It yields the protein CASSYSGGSGQPQHF.

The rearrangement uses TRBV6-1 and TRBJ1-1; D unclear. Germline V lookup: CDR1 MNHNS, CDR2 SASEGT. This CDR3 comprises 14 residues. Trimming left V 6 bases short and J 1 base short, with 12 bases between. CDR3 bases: TGTGCCAGCAGAAAGGGTTGGCAGAACACTGAAGCTTTCTTT. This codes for CASRKGWQNTEAFF.

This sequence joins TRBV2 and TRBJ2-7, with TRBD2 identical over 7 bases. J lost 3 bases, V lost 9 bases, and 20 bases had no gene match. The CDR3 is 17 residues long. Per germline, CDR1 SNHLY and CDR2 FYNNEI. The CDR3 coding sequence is TGTGCCAGTCTTCAGGGTCATGGGGGACTATCTTTCTACGAGCAGTACTTC. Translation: CASLQGHGGLSFYEQYF. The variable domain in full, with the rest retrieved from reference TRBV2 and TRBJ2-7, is EPEVTQTPSHQVTQMGQEVILRCVPISNHLYFYWYRQILGQKVEFLVSFYNNEISEKSEIFDDQFSVERPDGSNFTLKIRSTKLEDSAMYFCASLQGHGGLSFYEQYFGPGTRLTVT.

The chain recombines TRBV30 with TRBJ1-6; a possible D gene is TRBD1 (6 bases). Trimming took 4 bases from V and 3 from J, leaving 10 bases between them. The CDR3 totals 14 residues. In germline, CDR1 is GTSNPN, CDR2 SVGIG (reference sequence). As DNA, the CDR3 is TGTGCCTGGACAGGGGAAAACTATAATTCACCCCTCCACTTT. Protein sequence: CAWTGENYNSPLHF.

The CDR3 region is CASRLIQGREGEQYF. CDR3 nucleotide sequence: TGTGCAAGTCGCCTGATACAGGGGAGAGAAGGCGAGCAGTACTTC. The J gene is TRBJ2-7, the V gene TRBV12-2; the table's D call, TRBD1, has no DNA check behind it. TRBV12-2 counts as a pseudogene. There are 15 residues in the CDR3.

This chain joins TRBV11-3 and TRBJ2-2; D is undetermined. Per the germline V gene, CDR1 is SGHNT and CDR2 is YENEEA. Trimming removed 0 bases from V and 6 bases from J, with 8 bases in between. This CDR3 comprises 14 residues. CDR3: CASSLDSSSGELFF. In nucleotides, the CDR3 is TGTGCCAGCAGCTTAGATTCTTCATCCGGGGAGCTGTTTTTT.

As DNA, the CDR3 is TGTGCCAGCAGACCCGGACAGGGGACCTATCAGCCCCAGCATTTT. Residues: CASRPGQGTYQPQHF. The chain uses TRBV6-5 and TRBJ1-5; 9 bases align to TRBD1. The trim removed 6 bases at V and 5 bases at J, leaving 8 bases unmatched. CDR3 length: 15 residues. Germline V gene lookup returns CDR1 MNHEY and CDR2 SVGAGI.

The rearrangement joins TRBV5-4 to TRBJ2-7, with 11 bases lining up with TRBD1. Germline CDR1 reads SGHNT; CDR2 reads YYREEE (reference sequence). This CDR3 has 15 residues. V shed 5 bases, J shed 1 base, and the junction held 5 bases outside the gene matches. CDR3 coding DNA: TGTGCCAGCAGGCCCGGGACAGGGGGTTCCTACGAGCAGTACTTC. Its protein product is CASRPGTGGSYEQYF.

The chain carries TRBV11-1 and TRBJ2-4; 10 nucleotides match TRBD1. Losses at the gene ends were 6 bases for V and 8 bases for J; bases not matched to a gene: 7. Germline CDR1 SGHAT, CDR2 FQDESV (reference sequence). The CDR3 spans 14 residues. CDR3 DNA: TGTGCCAGCAGGCCACGGGACAGGGGTGACATTCAGTACTTC. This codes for CASRPRDRGDIQYF.

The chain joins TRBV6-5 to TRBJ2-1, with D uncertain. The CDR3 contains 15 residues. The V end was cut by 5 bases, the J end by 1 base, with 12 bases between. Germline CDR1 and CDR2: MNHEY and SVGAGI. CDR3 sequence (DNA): TGTGCCAGCAGTCAGTCCGTAGGGTCCTACAATGAGCAGTTCTTC. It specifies CASSQSVGSYNEQFF.